A selection of T cell receptor beta chains follows, all from one sample in a study of control samples from healthy donors and cancer patients. Some clones are missing from TCRdb's copy, which holds only in-frame ones; the method was immunoSEQ multiplex PCR. Seen here are 130,000 or so clones, roughly 84% observed once, and the top ten hold roughly 3.4%. Specimen: blood. The receptors come from a man in his fifties in good health. The CDR3 runs from the conserved cysteine through the conserved F or W. A D gene is named only where the DNA matches it firmly. Part of the rows lack a size; the others show once, few, many or a class for expanded clones.

clone_size: once
j_call: TRBJ2-5
v_call: TRBV11-2
d_call: .
cdr3_nt: TGTGCCAGCAGCTTCGGGACGGGGGAGACCCAGTACTTC
cdr3_aa: CASSFGTGETQYF

clone_size: .
j_call: TRBJ2-3
v_call: TRBV10-3
d_call: TRBD2
cdr3_nt: TGTGCCATCAGCGGGACTAGCGGGGATACGCAGTATTTT
cdr3_aa: CAISGTSGDTQYF

clone_size: .
j_call: TRBJ2-1
v_call: TRBV12-3/TRBV12-4
d_call: TRBD2
cdr3_nt: TGTGCCAGCAGTTTTAGCGGGGGGGGTGAGCAGTTCTTC
cdr3_aa: CASSFSGGGEQFF

clone_size: .
j_call: TRBJ2-3
v_call: TRBV7-3
d_call: .
cdr3_nt: TGTGCCAGCAGCATCCAAAGCACAGATACGCAGTATTTT
cdr3_aa: CASSIQSTDTQYF

clone_size: .
j_call: TRBJ2-7
v_call: TRBV11-2
d_call: .
cdr3_nt: TGTGCCAGCAGCTTAAAGCCGGGGGTAAGGGAGTACGAGCAGTACTTC
cdr3_aa: CASSLKPGVREYEQYF

clone_size: .
j_call: TRBJ1-1
v_call: TRBV4-1
d_call: TRBD1
cdr3_nt: TGCGCCAGCAGGGACCTGACAGGGGGAACTGAAGCTTTCTTT
cdr3_aa: CASRDLTGGTEAFF

clone_size: .
j_call: TRBJ2-2
v_call: TRBV7-2
d_call: .
cdr3_nt: TGTGCCAGCAGCCCCCGATTGGCCGACACCGGGGAGCTGTTTTTT
cdr3_aa: CASSPRLADTGELFF

clone_size: .
j_call: TRBJ2-1
v_call: TRBV4-1
d_call: .
cdr3_nt: TGCGCCAGCAGTTTAATTGGGGCCCGTGACAGGCTCTACAATGAGCAGTTCTTC
cdr3_aa: CASSLIGARDRLYNEQFF

clone_size: .
j_call: TRBJ1-1
v_call: TRBV9
d_call: .
cdr3_nt: TGTGCCAGCAGCGTAGACGAGGGTGGCCGGACTGAAGCTTTCTTT
cdr3_aa: CASSVDEGGRTEAFF

clone_size: .
j_call: TRBJ1-2
v_call: TRBV5-1
d_call: .
cdr3_nt: TGCGCCAGCAGCTTGGATCAGGGTACTGACCTCTATGGCTACACCTTC
cdr3_aa: CASSLDQGTDLYGYTF

clone_size: .
j_call: TRBJ2-1
v_call: TRBV5-1
d_call: .
cdr3_nt: TGCGCCAGCAGCTTGGTGGGAGAAATTTACAATGAGCAGTTCTTC
cdr3_aa: CASSLVGEIYNEQFF

clone_size: once
j_call: TRBJ2-5
v_call: TRBV6-5
d_call: TRBD2
cdr3_nt: TGTGCCAGCAGAAATAGCGGGGGGCGGGAGACCCAGTACTTC
cdr3_aa: CASRNSGGRETQYF

clone_size: once
j_call: TRBJ2-5
v_call: TRBV19
d_call: TRBD1
cdr3_nt: TGTGCCAGTAGTATAGACGCCCTTAACAGGGGCCAAGAGACCCAGTACTTC
cdr3_aa: CASSIDALNRGQETQYF

clone_size: few
j_call: TRBJ1-4
v_call: TRBV28
d_call: TRBD1
cdr3_nt: TGTGCCAGCAGTTCAGGGACAGGAAGGCTAGGTGAAAAACTGTTTTTT
cdr3_aa: CASSSGTGRLGEKLFF

clone_size: few
j_call: TRBJ2-4
v_call: TRBV6-6
d_call: .
cdr3_nt: TGTGCCAGCGGCCCAGTAAGGGACAAAAACATTCAGTACTTC
cdr3_aa: CASGPVRDKNIQYF

clone_size: .
j_call: TRBJ1-2
v_call: TRBV3-1/TRBV3-2
d_call: .
cdr3_nt: TGTGCCAGCAGCCAAGGTATTGCGTGGCAGGGTGACTATGGCTACACCTTC
cdr3_aa: CASSQGIAWQGDYGYTF

clone_size: few
j_call: TRBJ1-5
v_call: TRBV6-4
d_call: .
cdr3_nt: TGTGCCAGCAGTGAGAACTGGGCCGGGCAGCCCCAGCATTTT
cdr3_aa: CASSENWAGQPQHF

clone_size: .
j_call: TRBJ2-2
v_call: TRBV5-1
d_call: .
cdr3_nt: TGCGCCAGCAGCTTGGACACAATGAACACCGGGGAGCTGTTTTTT
cdr3_aa: CASSLDTMNTGELFF

clone_size: once
j_call: TRBJ2-5
v_call: TRBV2
d_call: .
cdr3_nt: TGTGCCAGCAGTGAAATCGTAGAGACCCAGTACTTC
cdr3_aa: CASSEIVETQYF

clone_size: .
j_call: TRBJ2-7
v_call: TRBV5-8
d_call: TRBD2
cdr3_nt: TGTGCCAGCAGGGCGTACGGGGGGAGCGGCGAGCAGTACTTC
cdr3_aa: CASRAYGGSGEQYF

clone_size: .
j_call: TRBJ1-6
v_call: TRBV30
d_call: .
cdr3_nt: TGTGCCTACGGACAGCCTAATTCACCCCTCCACTTT
cdr3_aa: CAYGQPNSPLHF

clone_size: .
j_call: TRBJ2-1
v_call: TRBV20-1
d_call: .
cdr3_nt: TGCAGTGCTAGTCGGGAGAAGAGAACCTACAATGAGCAGTTCTTC
cdr3_aa: CSASREKRTYNEQFF

clone_size: .
j_call: TRBJ2-3
v_call: TRBV12-3/TRBV12-4
d_call: .
cdr3_nt: TGTGCCAGCAGTTCGCATGGCACAGATACGCAGTATTTT
cdr3_aa: CASSSHGTDTQYF

clone_size: .
j_call: TRBJ2-4
v_call: TRBV4-1
d_call: .
cdr3_nt: TGCGCCAGCAGCCAACCAGGGTACGGCAAAAACATTCAGTACTTC
cdr3_aa: CASSQPGYGKNIQYF

clone_size: .
j_call: TRBJ2-5
v_call: TRBV24-1
d_call: .
cdr3_nt: TGTGCCACCAGTCAATCAGGGGAGGCCCAGTACTTC
cdr3_aa: CATSQSGEAQYF

clone_size: .
j_call: TRBJ2-5
v_call: TRBV5-1
d_call: TRBD1
cdr3_nt: TGCGCCAGCAGGGTGACAGGGGGTATAGAGACCCAGTACTTC
cdr3_aa: CASRVTGGIETQYF

clone_size: .
j_call: TRBJ2-7
v_call: TRBV7-2
d_call: .
cdr3_nt: TGTGCCAGCAGTCCTGGGACAAGAACCTACGAGCAGTACTTC
cdr3_aa: CASSPGTRTYEQYF

clone_size: .
j_call: TRBJ2-1
v_call: TRBV29-1
d_call: .
cdr3_nt: TGCAGCGTGGCAGGGATTACAATGAGTGCGCAGTTCTTC
cdr3_aa: CSVAGITMSAQFF

clone_size: .
j_call: TRBJ1-2
v_call: TRBV3-1/TRBV3-2
d_call: .
cdr3_nt: TGTGCCAGCAGCCCTGCGCCCGCCGGCTATGGCTACACCTTC
cdr3_aa: CASSPAPAGYGYTF

clone_size: .
j_call: TRBJ1-2
v_call: TRBV11-2
d_call: .
cdr3_nt: TGTGCCAGCAGCCCAGGGGTGAACTATGGCTACACCTTC
cdr3_aa: CASSPGVNYGYTF

clone_size: .
j_call: TRBJ1-6
v_call: TRBV2
d_call: TRBD1
cdr3_nt: TGTGCCAGCAAAAGGACAGGGAAGAATTCACCCCTCCACTTT
cdr3_aa: CASKRTGKNSPLHF

clone_size: few
j_call: TRBJ1-5
v_call: TRBV24-1
d_call: .
cdr3_nt: TGTGCCACCAGTGGCCCCTCGGACGGGGGGTTTCGGCCCCAGCATTTT
cdr3_aa: CATSGPSDGGFRPQHF

clone_size: .
j_call: TRBJ2-5
v_call: TRBV5-4
d_call: .
cdr3_nt: TGTGCCAGCAGCTACCCGGGAGAGAGTAAAGAGACCCAGTACTTC
cdr3_aa: CASSYPGESKETQYF

clone_size: .
j_call: TRBJ2-1
v_call: TRBV6-6
d_call: TRBD2
cdr3_nt: TGTGCCAGCAGTTCCTCGGGTAGCGGGGGGGCCTTTCTACTCTTC
cdr3_aa: CASSSSGSGGAFLLF

clone_size: .
j_call: TRBJ2-3
v_call: TRBV10-1
d_call: .
cdr3_nt: TGCGCCAGCAGTGAGACTCTTACATCCACAGATACGCAGTATTTT
cdr3_aa: CASSETLTSTDTQYF

clone_size: .
j_call: TRBJ2-7
v_call: TRBV5-1
d_call: .
cdr3_nt: TGCGCCAGCAGCTTGGCACCCCCGGGACAACTCTACGAGCAGTACTTC
cdr3_aa: CASSLAPPGQLYEQYF

clone_size: once
j_call: TRBJ1-2
v_call: TRBV10-3
d_call: .
cdr3_nt: TGTGCCATCAGTGAGCCTCGTGGGGGCAACTATGGCTACACCTTC
cdr3_aa: CAISEPRGGNYGYTF

clone_size: .
j_call: TRBJ1-1
v_call: TRBV5-6
d_call: .
cdr3_nt: TGTGCCAGCAGCTTCCTATCAACTGAAGCTTTCTTT
cdr3_aa: CASSFLSTEAFF

clone_size: few
j_call: TRBJ2-7
v_call: TRBV3-1/TRBV3-2
d_call: TRBD2
cdr3_nt: TGTGCCAGCAGCCCTAGCGGGAGCGGGGTCTACGAGCAGTACTTC
cdr3_aa: CASSPSGSGVYEQYF

clone_size: .
j_call: TRBJ1-6
v_call: TRBV14
d_call: TRBD1
cdr3_nt: TGTGCCAGCAGCCAAGATCTACCAGGGGGCTCTTCACCCCTCCACTTT
cdr3_aa: CASSQDLPGGSSPLHF

clone_size: .
j_call: TRBJ2-4
v_call: TRBV7-2
d_call: .
cdr3_nt: TGTGCCAGCAGCTTAGCAGGGGCGGCCAAAAACATTCAGTACTTC
cdr3_aa: CASSLAGAAKNIQYF

clone_size: once
j_call: TRBJ2-1
v_call: TRBV12-3/TRBV12-4
d_call: .
cdr3_nt: TGTGCCAGCAGTTTAAGGGGGGCCAATGAGCAGTTCTTC
cdr3_aa: CASSLRGANEQFF

clone_size: .
j_call: TRBJ1-6
v_call: TRBV5-6
d_call: .
cdr3_nt: TGTGCCAGCAACTTATTCAGCAGCTCCTATAATTCACCCCTCCACTTT
cdr3_aa: CASNLFSSSYNSPLHF

clone_size: .
j_call: TRBJ2-1
v_call: TRBV3-1/TRBV3-2
d_call: .
cdr3_nt: TGTGCCAGCAGTGACATGGGGAATGAGCAGTTCTTC
cdr3_aa: CASSDMGNEQFF

clone_size: .
j_call: TRBJ2-4
v_call: TRBV6-1
d_call: TRBD1
cdr3_nt: TGTGCCAGCAGTGGAGGACAGGGCGTTACAGCCAAAAACATTCAGTACTTC
cdr3_aa: CASSGGQGVTAKNIQYF

clone_size: .
j_call: TRBJ2-5
v_call: TRBV4-1
d_call: TRBD2
cdr3_nt: TGCGCCAGCAGTGGGGTAGGGGCTAGCGGGGCTCAAGAGACCCAGTACTTC
cdr3_aa: CASSGVGASGAQETQYF

clone_size: .
j_call: TRBJ1-5
v_call: TRBV6-1
d_call: .
cdr3_nt: TGTGCCAGCAGTGAACCGGTGGGGGGAGGAAATCAGCCCCAGCATTTT
cdr3_aa: CASSEPVGGGNQPQHF

clone_size: .
j_call: TRBJ2-7
v_call: TRBV10-2
d_call: .
cdr3_nt: TGCGCCAGCAGTGGGGGGCCTAACGAGCAGTACTTC
cdr3_aa: CASSGGPNEQYF

clone_size: .
j_call: TRBJ1-5
v_call: TRBV6-1
d_call: .
cdr3_nt: TGTGCCAGCAGTGAACGTCGGGGGGGGAATAGCAATCAGCCCCAGCATTTT
cdr3_aa: CASSERRGGNSNQPQHF

clone_size: .
j_call: TRBJ2-2
v_call: TRBV11-3
d_call: TRBD1
cdr3_nt: TGTGCCAGCAGCCGCGCTAGGGGGCGCGGGTCCGGGGAGCTGTTTTTT
cdr3_aa: CASSRARGRGSGELFF

clone_size: .
j_call: TRBJ1-6
v_call: TRBV6-5
d_call: TRBD1
cdr3_nt: TGTGCCAGCGTATGGGACAGGGCGGGGTCACCCCTCCACTTT
cdr3_aa: CASVWDRAGSPLHF

clone_size: .
j_call: TRBJ1-5
v_call: TRBV10-3
d_call: .
cdr3_nt: TGTGCCATCAGTAACAGGGTCAATCAGCCCCAGCATTTT
cdr3_aa: CAISNRVNQPQHF

clone_size: .
j_call: TRBJ1-1
v_call: TRBV6-1
d_call: .
cdr3_nt: TGTGCCAGCAGTGAATTGCGGCATGCAGCTTTCTTT
cdr3_aa: CASSELRHAAFF

clone_size: .
j_call: TRBJ2-7
v_call: TRBV7-2
d_call: .
cdr3_nt: TGTGCCAGCAGCTTAGTAACTGGTTCCTACGAGCAGTACTTC
cdr3_aa: CASSLVTGSYEQYF